Sequencing of this T cell receptor (beta chain) was carried out in a study of blood T cell repertoires in COVID-19. Study in general: Sources were T cells, B-cell-depleted T cells, or PBMCs; the material itself was cDNA or gDNA.

Germline V gene sequence: CDR1 SQVTM, CDR2 ANQGSEA. Germline trimming cut 3 bases from V and 1 base from J; bases unmatched to any gene: 3. The CDR3 is 14 residues long. This clone has a single count. The table came from immunoSEQ multiplex PCR; TCRdb's copy has only in-frame clones and leaves some out. The sample carries approximately 170,000 clones, about 83% recorded once. This TCR was recovered from a man in his 70s who had recovered from COVID-19. The gene calls are TRBV29-1 and TRBJ2-1, with 7 bases lining up with TRBD2. Material for sequencing was peripheral blood. In nucleotides, the CDR3 is TGCAGCGTTGAGGCAGCGGGGTCCTACAATGAGCAGTTCTTC. It yields the protein CSVEAAGSYNEQFF.